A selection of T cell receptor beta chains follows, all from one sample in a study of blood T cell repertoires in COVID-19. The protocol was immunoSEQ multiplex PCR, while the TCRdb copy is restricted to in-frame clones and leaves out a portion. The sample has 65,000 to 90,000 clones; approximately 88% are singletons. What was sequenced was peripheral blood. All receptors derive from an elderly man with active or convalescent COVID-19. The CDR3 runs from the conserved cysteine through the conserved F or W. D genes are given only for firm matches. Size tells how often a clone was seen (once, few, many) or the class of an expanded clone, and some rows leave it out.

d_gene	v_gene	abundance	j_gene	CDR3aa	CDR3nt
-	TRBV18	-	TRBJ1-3	CASSPPDSSGNTIYF	TGTGCCAGCTCACCCCCTGACAGCTCTGGAAACACCATATATTTT
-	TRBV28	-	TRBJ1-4	CASSFYQGSSTNEKLFF	TGTGCCAGCAGTTTTTATCAGGGGAGTTCAACTAATGAAAAACTGTTTTTT
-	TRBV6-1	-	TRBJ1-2	CASSERSGAQINYGYTF	TGTGCCAGCAGTGAAAGGTCAGGGGCGCAGATTAACTATGGCTACACCTTC
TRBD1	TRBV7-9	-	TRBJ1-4	CASSAGTGGLGKLFF	TGTGCCAGCAGCGCCGGGACAGGGGGTTTGGGAAAACTGTTTTTT
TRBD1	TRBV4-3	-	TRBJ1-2	CASSQGTGDYGYTF	TGCGCCAGCAGCCAAGGAACAGGGGACTATGGCTACACCTTC
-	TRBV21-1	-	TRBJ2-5	CASSGEGLAGGHQETQYF	TGTGCCAGCAGCGGCGAGGGACTAGCGGGGGGGCATCAAGAGACCCAGTACTTC
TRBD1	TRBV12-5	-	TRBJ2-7	CASGSLTGVGEQYF	TGTGCTAGTGGTTCATTGACAGGGGTCGGTGAGCAGTACTTC
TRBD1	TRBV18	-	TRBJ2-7	CASSPTGTVQEQYF	TGTGCCAGCTCACCCACCGGGACAGTACAAGAGCAGTACTTC
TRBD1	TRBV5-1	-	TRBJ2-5	CASSPGQGGETQYF	TGCGCCAGCAGCCCGGGACAGGGGGGAGAGACCCAGTACTTC
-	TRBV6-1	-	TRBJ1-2	CASSEGSSIYGYTF	TGTGCCAGCAGTGAAGGGAGTAGCATCTATGGCTACACCTTC
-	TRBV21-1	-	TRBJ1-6	CASSTLNGGRYNSPLHF	TGTGCCAGCAGCACCCTCAACGGCGGAAGATATAATTCACCCCTCCACTTT
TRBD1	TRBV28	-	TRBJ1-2	CASSLRDRGRGGYTF	TGTGCCAGCAGTTTACGGGACAGGGGACGAGGGGGCTACACCTTC
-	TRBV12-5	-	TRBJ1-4	CASGLVRAAFGGIGKLFF	TGTGCTAGTGGTTTGGTACGGGCGGCTTTCGGAGGGATTGGAAAACTGTTTTTT
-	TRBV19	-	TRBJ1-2	CATLGLTLGTNYGYTF	TGTGCCACCCTGGGACTGACCCTGGGAACTAACTATGGCTACACCTTC
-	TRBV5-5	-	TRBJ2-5	CASSWGEETQYF	TGTGCCAGCAGTTGGGGGGAAGAGACCCAGTACTTC
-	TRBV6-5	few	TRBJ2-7	CASSSGTRQYF	TGTGCCAGCAGCAGCGGAACCCGGCAGTACTTC
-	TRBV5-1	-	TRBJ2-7	CASSPEAASYEQYF	TGCGCCAGCAGCCCGGAGGCAGCGAGCTACGAGCAGTACTTC
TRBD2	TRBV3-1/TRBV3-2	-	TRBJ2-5	CASSRNLAGAPETQYF	TGTGCCAGCAGCCGAAACCTAGCGGGAGCCCCAGAGACCCAGTACTTC
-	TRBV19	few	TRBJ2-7	CASSIGGPGYEQYF	TGTGCCAGTAGTATTGGGGGCCCAGGATACGAGCAGTACTTC
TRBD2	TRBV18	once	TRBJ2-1	CASSPRQAGGREQFF	TGTGCCAGCTCACCACGGCAGGCGGGAGGTAGAGAGCAGTTCTTC
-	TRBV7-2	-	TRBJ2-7	CATSGGRYEQYF	TGTGCCACCAGCGGCGGGCGCTACGAGCAGTACTTC
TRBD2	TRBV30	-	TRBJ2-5	CAWRLGTTGETQYF	TGTGCCTGGAGACTCGGGACTACGGGTGAGACCCAGTACTTC
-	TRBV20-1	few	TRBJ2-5	CRLDSQETQYF	TGCAGATTAGACAGCCAAGAGACCCAGTACTTC
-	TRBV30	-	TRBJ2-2	CAWSVGGRVNTGELFF	TGTGCCTGGAGTGTAGGGGGGAGGGTGAACACCGGGGAGCTGTTTTTT
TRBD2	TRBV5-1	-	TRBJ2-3	CASSLVLAGGPDTQYF	TGCGCCAGCAGCTTGGTCCTAGCGGGGGGCCCAGATACGCAGTATTTT
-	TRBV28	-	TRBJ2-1	CASSLSQVMRNEQFF	TGTGCCAGCAGTTTATCCCAGGTTATGCGCAATGAGCAGTTCTTC
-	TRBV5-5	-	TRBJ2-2	CASSLAQGGTGELFF	TGTGCCAGCAGCTTGGCGCAGGGGGGCACCGGGGAGCTGTTTTTT
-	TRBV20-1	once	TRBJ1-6	CSARRGTALHF	TGCAGTGCTAGGCGGGGGACGGCCCTCCACTTT
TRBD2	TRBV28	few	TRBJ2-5	CASTWTSNHDWEETQYF	TGTGCCAGCACTTGGACTAGCAATCATGATTGGGAAGAGACCCAGTACTTC
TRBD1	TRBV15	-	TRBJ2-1	CATSRVQGVYNEQFF	TGTGCCACCAGCAGGGTACAGGGGGTATACAATGAGCAGTTCTTC
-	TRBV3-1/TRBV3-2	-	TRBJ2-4	CASSVRTVAKNIQYF	TGTGCCAGCAGTGTACGGACTGTAGCCAAAAACATTCAGTACTTC
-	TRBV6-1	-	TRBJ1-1	CASSEVWGGTEAFF	TGTGCCAGCAGTGAAGTTTGGGGAGGGACTGAAGCTTTCTTT
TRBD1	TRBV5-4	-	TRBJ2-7	CASSTGGEQYF	TGTGCCAGCAGCACAGGGGGCGAGCAGTACTTC
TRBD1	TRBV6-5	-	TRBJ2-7	CASSPPRDSLGQYF	TGTGCCAGCAGCCCACCCCGGGACAGCCTCGGGCAGTACTTC
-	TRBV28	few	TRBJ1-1	CASREVLNTEAFF	TGTGCCAGCAGGGAGGTATTGAACACTGAAGCTTTCTTT
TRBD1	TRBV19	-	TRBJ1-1	CASTPQGAPNTEAFF	TGTGCCAGTACCCCCCAGGGGGCCCCGAACACTGAAGCTTTCTTT
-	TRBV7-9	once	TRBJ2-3	CASSRTFKDTQYF	TGTGCCAGCAGCAGGACTTTTAAAGATACGCAGTATTTT
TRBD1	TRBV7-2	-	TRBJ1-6	CASSLRQGVSPLHF	TGTGCCAGCAGCCTGAGACAGGGAGTTTCACCCCTCCACTTT
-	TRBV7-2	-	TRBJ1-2	CASSLEIQGRNYGYTF	TGTGCCAGCAGCTTAGAGATCCAGGGGCGGAACTATGGCTACACCTTC
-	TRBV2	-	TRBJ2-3	CASRLARMTQYF	TGTGCCAGCAGATTAGCGAGGATGACGCAGTATTTT
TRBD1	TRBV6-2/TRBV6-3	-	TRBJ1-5	CASSFTGGAGQPQHF	TGTGCCAGCAGTTTTACAGGGGGCGCGGGGCAGCCCCAGCATTTT
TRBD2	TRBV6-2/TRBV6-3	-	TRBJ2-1	CASSLLAGSYNEQFF	TGTGCCAGCAGTTTGCTAGCGGGAAGCTACAATGAGCAGTTCTTC
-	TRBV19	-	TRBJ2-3	CASSEGGAFADTQYF	TGTGCCAGTAGTGAGGGGGGGGCATTCGCAGATACGCAGTATTTT
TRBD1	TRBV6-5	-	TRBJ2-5	CASHRGGETQYF	TGTGCCAGCCACAGGGGCGGCGAGACCCAGTACTTC
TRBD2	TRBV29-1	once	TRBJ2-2	CSVRLANTGELFF	TGCAGCGTCCGACTAGCAAACACCGGGGAGCTGTTTTTT
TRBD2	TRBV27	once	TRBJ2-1	CASRPAGTSSDEQFF	TGTGCCAGCAGGCCAGCCGGGACTAGCTCGGATGAGCAGTTCTTC
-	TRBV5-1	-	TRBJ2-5	CASSSEGRGYTETQYF	TGCGCCAGCAGCTCCGAGGGGAGGGGGTACACGGAGACCCAGTACTTC
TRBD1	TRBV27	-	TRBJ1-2	CASSFRYDRGNYGYTF	TGTGCCAGCAGTTTTCGGTATGACAGGGGAAACTATGGCTACACCTTC
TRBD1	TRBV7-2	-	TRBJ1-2	CASSPGTGAYGYTF	TGTGCCAGCAGCCCCGGGACAGGGGCTTACGGCTACACCTTC
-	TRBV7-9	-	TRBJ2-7	CASSLGANLYEQYF	TGTGCCAGCAGCTTAGGTGCAAACTTATACGAGCAGTACTTC
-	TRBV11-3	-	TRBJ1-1	CASSPDLGTEAFF	TGTGCCAGCAGCCCAGACTTAGGCACTGAAGCTTTCTTT
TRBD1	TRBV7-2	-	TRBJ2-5	CASSGGTGGAKTQYF	TGTGCCAGCAGCGGAGGGACAGGGGGCGCGAAGACCCAGTACTTC
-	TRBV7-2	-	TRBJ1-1	CASSPQQGHVEAFF	TGTGCCAGCAGCCCACAACAGGGCCACGTTGAAGCTTTCTTT
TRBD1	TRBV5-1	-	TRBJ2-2	CASTEGDRNTGELFF	TGCGCCAGCACAGAGGGGGACAGAAACACCGGGGAGCTGTTTTTT
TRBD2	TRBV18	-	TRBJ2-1	CASSPLLAGYNEQFF	TGTGCCAGCTCACCCCTACTAGCGGGCTACAATGAGCAGTTCTTC
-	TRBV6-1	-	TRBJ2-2	CASSDRVRATGELFF	TGTGCCAGCAGTGACAGGGTTCGGGCCACCGGGGAGCTGTTTTTT
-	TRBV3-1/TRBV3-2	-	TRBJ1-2	CASSQEAGVAVNYGYTF	TGTGCCAGCAGCCAAGAGGCAGGGGTCGCGGTTAACTATGGCTACACCTTC
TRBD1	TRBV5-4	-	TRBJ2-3	CASSSGQGVIDTQYF	TGTGCCAGCAGCTCGGGACAGGGGGTTATAGATACGCAGTATTTT